These T cell receptor beta chains were read from a single sample in a study of OX40 agonist ivuxolimab in advanced cancers. Sequencing used immunoSEQ multiplex PCR; TCRdb keeps in-frame clones, though not all of them. Of about 60,000 clones in the sample, 84% were seen once. The material was CD4+ or CD8+ T cells sorted from blood, obtained in a trial of the OX40 agonist ivuxolimab. Receptors originate from an adult with an advanced solid tumor such as melanoma, head and neck, liver or kidney cancer. Both conserved end residues are part of each CDR3. Fields, in order: J gene, clone size, D gene, V gene, CDR3 length, CDR3 DNA, CDR3 protein. D genes are given only for firm matches. Not every row has a clone size; where given, it reads once, few, many or a size class.

TRBJ2-3 NA TRBD2 TRBV7-2 16 TGTGCCAGCAGCCGAGGTCTAGCGGGGTTCACAGATACGCAGTATTTT CASSRGLAGFTDTQYF
TRBJ2-4 NA TRBD1 TRBV6-1 18 TGTGCCAGCAGTGAAAAGGGACAGGGAGTGGGGATCAAAAACATTCAGTACTTC CASSEKGQGVGIKNIQYF
TRBJ1-5 NA NA TRBV29-1 13 TGCAGCGTTGAGGAGAATAGCAATCAGCCCCAGCATTTT CSVEENSNQPQHF
TRBJ2-1 NA NA TRBV6-5 14 TGTGCCAGCAGTCCCACTGTCACGAGCGCCCGGGAGTTCTTC CASSPTVTSAREFF
TRBJ1-2 NA NA TRBV27 15 TGTGCCAGCAGTTTACGCGGGACGAATAACTATGGCTACACCTTC CASSLRGTNNYGYTF
TRBJ1-4 NA NA TRBV25-1 17 TGTGCCAGCAGTGAACCGGGACGGCGAACAACTAATGAAAAACTGTTTTTT CASSEPGRRTTNEKLFF
TRBJ2-1 NA NA TRBV4-2 18 TGTGCCAGCAGCCAAGTCCCCCCCACCGCGACTAGAGTTCATGAGCAGTTCTTC CASSQVPPTATRVHEQFF
TRBJ1-2 NA NA TRBV7-9 13 TGTGCCAGCAGCTTTACCCCTACGGGAGGCTACACCTTC CASSFTPTGGYTF
TRBJ2-7 NA NA TRBV28 15 TGTGCCAGCAGTTTTCCAGCCGGGACTCTGGTCGAGCAGTACTTC CASSFPAGTLVEQYF
TRBJ2-5 NA TRBD2 TRBV5-5 14 TGTGCCAGCAGCCCGGGAGCGGGAAGGGAGACCCAGTACTTC CASSPGAGRETQYF
TRBJ1-1 NA NA TRBV7-9 14 TGTGCCAGCAGCCCCCGGACAAGGAACACTGAAGCTTTCTTT CASSPRTRNTEAFF
TRBJ1-5 few TRBD1 TRBV30 15 TGTGCCTGGAGCCCGGTGGACAGGGGACGCCAGCCCCAGCATTTT CAWSPVDRGRQPQHF
TRBJ2-1 NA NA TRBV5-6 16 TGTGCCAGCAGCTTGGGGGTCCTGAGCTCCTACAATGAGCAGTTCTTC CASSLGVLSSYNEQFF
TRBJ2-5 NA NA TRBV5-1 15 TGCGCCAGCAGCTTGGCCCCGGGGCGTTGGGAGACCCAGTACTTC CASSLAPGRWETQYF
TRBJ2-3 NA TRBD2 TRBV6-6 15 TGTGCCAGCATTCGAACCGGGGGGGGCACAGATATGCAGTATTTT CASIRTGGGTDMQYF
TRBJ1-2 NA NA TRBV6-1 15 TGTGCCAGCAGTAGATCCGGGACAAGGAAGGATGGCTACACCTTC CASSRSGTRKDGYTF
TRBJ2-5 NA NA TRBV28 14 TGTGCCAGCAGTTTGGTGGGAGAGAAAGAGACCCAGTACTTC CASSLVGEKETQYF
TRBJ1-3 medium-sized TRBD1 TRBV14 15 TGTGCCAGCAGCCGCCTGACAGGGTCTGGAAACACCATATATTTT CASSRLTGSGNTIYF
TRBJ2-7 NA TRBD1 TRBV2 13 TGTGCCGGAGGGACAGGGAATTATTACGAGCAGTACTTC CAGGTGNYYEQYF
TRBJ2-1 NA TRBD2 TRBV10-3 15 TGTGCCATCAGGGGGGGAGGGGTCAATAGGAATGAGCAGTTCTTC CAIRGGGVNRNEQFF
TRBJ2-1 NA NA TRBV5-4 15 TGTGCCAGCAGCCCCCAAGGAAACAGCTACAATGAGCAGTTCTTC CASSPQGNSYNEQFF
TRBJ1-1 NA NA TRBV7-8 13 TGTGCCAGCAGCCGTGACAGGAACACTGAAGCTTTCTTT CASSRDRNTEAFF
TRBJ1-6 few TRBD1 TRBV7-6 15 TGTGCCAGCAGCCCTCAGACAGGGGACAATTCACCCCTCCACTTT CASSPQTGDNSPLHF
TRBJ2-2 NA NA TRBV19 14 TGTGCCAGTATAAATATTCCGAACACCGGGGAGCTGTTTTTT CASINIPNTGELFF
TRBJ2-2 NA NA TRBV2 13 TGTGCCAGCAGTGATTTAGGGACCGGGGAGCTGTTTTTT CASSDLGTGELFF
TRBJ2-7 NA TRBD1 TRBV7-2 13 TGTGCCAGCAGCCCGGGGACAGACTACGAGCAGTACTTC CASSPGTDYEQYF
TRBJ2-7 once NA TRBV7-2 14 TGTGCCAGCAGCAAGCCCGGGGTCTCCTACGAGCAGTACTTC CASSKPGVSYEQYF
TRBJ2-6 NA NA TRBV18 17 TGTGCCAGCTCACCAGGGGGGCCTAACTCTGGGGCCAACGTCCTGACTTTC CASSPGGPNSGANVLTF
TRBJ1-1 NA TRBD1 TRBV7-9 16 TGTGCCAGCAACACCCGGGACAGGGGGCTGGCCACTGAAGCTTTCTTT CASNTRDRGLATEAFF
TRBJ2-7 NA TRBD1 TRBV4-1 14 TGCGCCAGCAGCCAAGGGACAGGGGACTACGAGCAGTACTTC CASSQGTGDYEQYF
TRBJ1-5 NA NA TRBV5-8 16 TGTGCCAGCAGCTTGCCCGGGACGTATAGCAATCAGCCCCAGCATTTT CASSLPGTYSNQPQHF
TRBJ2-1 NA NA TRBV4-3 16 TGCGCCAGCAGCCAAGAAGGGTCGAGCTCCTACAATGAGCAGTTCTTC CASSQEGSSSYNEQFF
TRBJ1-1 NA NA TRBV4-1 14 TGCGCCAGCAGCCAAGAATCGTGGGCAGAAGAAGCTTTCTTT CASSQESWAEEAFF
TRBJ2-2 NA NA TRBV27 15 TGTGCCAGCAGTATCAGGGGTAGGGACACCGGGGAGCTGTTTTTT CASSIRGRDTGELFF
TRBJ2-5 NA NA TRBV2 13 TGTGCCAGCAGTGGAATGGGGGTAAAGACCCAGTACTTC CASSGMGVKTQYF
TRBJ2-1 NA TRBD2 TRBV5-4 17 TGTGCCAGCAGCTACCTTTGGTCTAGCGGGGGTTACAATGAGCAGTTCTTC CASSYLWSSGGYNEQFF
TRBJ1-4 NA NA TRBV6-1 17 TGTGCCAGCAGTGAAGGGGGAGACTCAGCCAGTTATGAAAAACTGTTTTTT CASSEGGDSASYEKLFF
TRBJ2-1 NA NA TRBV7-9 15 TGTGCCAGCAGCCCTCCCCTAAGCTCCTACAATGAGCAGTTCTTC CASSPPLSSYNEQFF
TRBJ2-7 NA TRBD1 TRBV18 16 TGTGCCAGCTCATCACTGAGGGACAGGGGACGGTACGAGCAGTACTTC CASSSLRDRGRYEQYF
TRBJ2-3 NA TRBD2 TRBV7-9 18 TGTGCCAGCAGCTCCCTCCGCTTTAGCGGGGGGGCCTCGGATACGCAGTATTTT CASSSLRFSGGASDTQYF
TRBJ1-6 NA NA TRBV15 17 TGTGCCACCAAGCCAAGGGGATTAAGCTCCTATAATTCACCCCTCCACTTT CATKPRGLSSYNSPLHF
TRBJ2-7 once TRBD1 TRBV10-3 15 TGTGCCATCAGACCCGGACAGGGTGGATCCTACGAGCAGTACTTC CAIRPGQGGSYEQYF
TRBJ1-6 NA NA TRBV4-3 16 TGCGCCAGCAGCCAAGATAAAGGGGCACGGAATTCACCCCTCCACTTT CASSQDKGARNSPLHF
TRBJ2-5 NA TRBD2 TRBV28 16 TGTGCCAGCAGCTACCAGCCGGGACTAGGAGGAGAGACCCAGTACTTC CASSYQPGLGGETQYF
TRBJ2-2 NA NA TRBV6-4 14 TGTGCCAGCAGCCAGGCCTCGAACACCGGGGAGCTGTTTTTT CASSQASNTGELFF
TRBJ1-6 NA NA TRBV14 14 TGTGCCAGCAGCCAAGTTGCTGGGCGGTCACCCCTCCACTTT CASSQVAGRSPLHF
TRBJ2-5 NA TRBD2 TRBV7-2 14 TGTGCCAGCAGCTTAAATAGCGGGGAAGAGACCCAGTACTTC CASSLNSGEETQYF
TRBJ2-1 NA NA TRBV28 15 TGTGCCAGCAGCTCCCCTCAGGGAGCCTACAATGAGCAGTTCTTC CASSSPQGAYNEQFF
TRBJ2-7 NA TRBD2 TRBV28 16 TGTGCCAGCAGCTCCCCCCATGCTAGCGGGACCTACGAGCAGTACTTC CASSSPHASGTYEQYF
TRBJ1-2 NA NA TRBV29-1 13 TGCAGCGTTCCCACGGGTTCAAACTATGGCTACACCTTC CSVPTGSNYGYTF